This entry lists 17 T cell receptor beta chains sequenced from one sample in a study of CD8 T cells in Susac syndrome. RNA was extracted with the RNeasy kit, and a quantity of roughly 0.45 to 1 ug was reverse transcribed using random hexamers. From the immunoSEQ multiplex PCR reads, TCRdb called clonotypes with MiXCR, one entry per CDR3 protein. The sample includes 200,000 to 250,000 distinct CDR3 sequences, about 95% seen only once; the top ten take around 0.16%. Sequencing was carried out using CD4+ T cells from PBMCs. The origin of the receptors is a human donor with Susac syndrome.

The V gene is TRBV6-5, the J gene TRBJ1-2; D gene unclear. In germline, CDR1 is MNHEY, CDR2 SVGAGI. The CDR3 runs 13 residues. V lost 0 bases and J 5 bases, leaving 7 bases between the germline ends. The CDR3 DNA follows: TGTGCCAGCAGTTACTCGAGCCGATATGGCTACACCTTC. Protein sequence: CASSYSSRYGYTF.

The genes are TRBV20-1 and TRBJ2-5; 9 bases agree with TRBD2. The J segment lost 0 bases and the V segment lost 1 base, leaving 3 bases of the junction unmatched. Per germline, CDR1 DFQATT and CDR2 SNEGSKA (reference sequence). The length of the CDR3 is 15 residues. The CDR3 is CSARVAGGYQETQYF. The CDR3 coding sequence is TGCAGTGCTAGAGTCGCGGGGGGGTACCAAGAGACCCAGTACTTC.

This clonotype was recorded once. The V call is TRBV5-1, the J call TRBJ1-5; weak D call: TRBD1 (6 bases). Germline CDR1 is SGHRS and CDR2 is YFSETQ. V was clipped by 0 bases and J by 3 bases, with 10 bases between them. The CDR3 loop spans 15 amino acids. The CDR3 coding sequence is TGCGCCAGCAGCTTGGTGGGGGGCGTCAATCAGCCCCAGCATTTT. Translated: CASSLVGGVNQPQHF.

The chain employs TRBV28 and TRBJ2-2; TRBD1 agrees at 8 bases. Trimming removed 7 bases from V and 3 bases from J; junction bases left unmatched: 4. Per the germline V gene, CDR1 is MDHEN and CDR2 is SYDVKM. There are 14 residues in the CDR3. In nucleotides, the CDR3 is TGTGCCAGCAAGACAGGGGAATACACCGGGGAGCTGTTTTTT. Translated: CASKTGEYTGELFF.

This chain joins TRBV28 and TRBJ1-6; the D gene is possibly TRBD1 (5 bases). V was pared by 5 bases and J by 13 bases, with 12 bases between. The CDR3 runs 12 residues. CDR1 is MDHEN and CDR2 is SYDVKM in the germline V gene. The CDR3 DNA reads TGTGCCAGCAGTCCGGGCCGGGGGCCCCTCCACTTT. Residues: CASSPGRGPLHF.

V is TRBV20-1 and J is TRBJ2-7; D call uncertain. This CDR3 has 11 residues. The germline CDR1 and CDR2 sequences are DFQATT and SNEGSKA (reference sequence). With 0 bases removed from V and 2 bases from J, the gap between germline ends came to 2 bases. The DNA of the CDR3 is TGCAGTGCTAGAGACACCTACGAGCAGTACTTC. Encoded protein: CSARDTYEQYF.

This chain connects TRBV20-1 to TRBJ2-5, with TRBD2 matching over 9 bases. Germline V gene sequence: CDR1 DFQATT, CDR2 SNEGSKA (reference sequence). The V gene end was trimmed by 5 bases and the J gene end by 2 bases; junction bases not matched to a gene: 3. This CDR3 is 13 amino acids long. The chain's CDR3 is CSAYSGGQETQYF. CDR3 bases: TGCAGTGCTTACAGCGGGGGGCAAGAGACCCAGTACTTC.

The V gene is TRBV6-5, the J gene TRBJ2-5, with D unclear. Germline V gives CDR1 MNHEY, CDR2 SVGAGI. The CDR3 contains 14 residues. The V and J ends lost 0 bases and 5 bases respectively, with 10 bases between them. The CDR3 DNA follows: TGTGCCAGCAGTTACTCCTTCTTAATGGAGACCCAGTACTTC. This gives the protein CASSYSFLMETQYF.

J is TRBJ2-3 and V is TRBV7-3; D is perhaps TRBD1 or TRBD2 (5 bases each). Germline-derived CDR1 and CDR2 are SGHTA and FQGTGA. This CDR3 has 13 amino acids. Trimming shortened V by 4 bases and J by 9 bases, and 14 bases separated the two germline ends. Here the CDR3 reads CASSSPEGKTQYF. The CDR3 DNA sequence: TGTGCCAGCAGCTCCCCTGAGGGGAAAACGCAGTATTTT.

This sequence joins TRBV20-1 and TRBJ2-3; 7 bases line up with TRBD2. The CDR3 loop spans 13 amino acids. Germline V CDR1 and CDR2: DFQATT, SNEGSKA (reference sequence). After removal of 4 bases from V and 6 bases from J, the junction contained 7 bases not matched to a gene. In DNA, the CDR3 is TGCAGTGCTAATTACCGCGGGGGTGATACGCAGTATTTT. Translated, it gives CSANYRGGDTQYF.

J is TRBJ1-1 and V is TRBV27, with TRBD1 as a possible D gene (6 bases). The CDR3 is made up of 13 amino acids. Trimming cost V 4 bases and J 6 bases, with 12 bases left between them. The germline CDR1 and CDR2 sequences are MNHEY and SMNVEV (reference sequence). This CDR3 is CASSYRAPSEAFF. The CDR3 DNA reads TGTGCCAGCAGTTACAGGGCCCCCTCTGAAGCTTTCTTT.

As regards this clonotype: Relative to the germline gene, one junction end is altered; a read error may explain this. The rearrangement uses TRBV29-1 and TRBJ1-1; D remains unclear. Germline V gene data show CDR1 as SQVTM and CDR2 as ANQGSEA. CDR3 length: 12 residues. The CDR3 region is CSVDAHNTKAFF. The CDR3 bases are TGCAGCGTTGATGCCCACAACACTAAAGCTTTCTTT. The entire variable domain, with the rest obtained from reference TRBV29-1 and TRBJ1-1, is as follows: SAVISQKPSRDICQRGTSLTIQCQVDSQVTMMFWYRQQPGQSLTLIATANQGSEATYESGFVIDKFPISRPNLTFSTLTVSNMSPEDSSIYLCSVDAHNTKAFFGQGTRLTVV.

CDR3 nucleotides: TGTGCCTGGGAGCGGTCGGGGGGGTGGTCTGAAGCTTTCTTT. Translated: CAWERSGGWSEAFF. This sequence joins TRBV30 and TRBJ1-1; tentative D call: TRBD1 (5 bases). The germline CDR1 and CDR2 sequences are GTSNPN and SVGIG (reference sequence). CDR3 length: 14 amino acids. Trimming stripped 5 bases from V and 6 bases from J, with 19 bases between.

This clonotype has just one count. The V and J genes are TRBV12-3 or TRBV12-4 and TRBJ2-1; TRBD2 aligns across 8 bases. The V and J ends lost 6 bases and 0 bases, in that order; junction bases with no gene match: 19. The CDR3 consists of 20 residues. The CDR3 is CASSQTRWSGSKRSYNEQFF. CDR3 nucleotides: TGTGCCAGCAGCCAGACCCGGTGGAGCGGGAGCAAACGCTCCTACAATGAGCAGTTCTTC.

V and J are TRBV12-3 or TRBV12-4 and TRBJ1-1; the D is unclear. CDR3 length: 13 residues. Trimming pared 5 bases from V and 3 bases from J, leaving 10 bases between. This chain's CDR3 is CASSPTVDTEAFF. The DNA for the CDR3 is TGTGCCAGCAGTCCTACGGTGGACACTGAAGCTTTCTTT.

The chain links TRBV4-3 to TRBJ2-1; 8 bases are a match to TRBD2. V lost 3 bases to trimming and J lost 5 bases; unmatched junction nucleotides: 6. The CDR3 consists of 15 residues. Germline CDR1 LGHNA, CDR2 YSLEER. The CDR3 nucleotides read TGCGCCAGCAGCCACCCGGGGGGGCGGCACAATGAGCAGTTCTTC. Its protein is CASSHPGGRHNEQFF.

This sequence joins TRBV4-3 and TRBJ2-7; D is unresolved. There are 15 residues in the CDR3. Trimming stripped 0 bases from V and 4 bases from J, with 13 bases between. CDR1 and CDR2 from the germline V gene are LGHNA and YSLEER. The CDR3 DNA reads as TGCGCCAGCAGCCAAGATCGCGAGGATGGTTACGAGCAGTACTTC. Its translation: CASSQDREDGYEQYF.